The 30 T cell receptor beta chains presented below share a single source sample, sequenced in a study of cytomegalovirus exposure and HLA in healthy donors. Sequencing was performed with immunoSEQ multiplex PCR; in TCRdb, only in-frame clones are kept and a portion is missing. The repertoire holds over 65,000 clones, roughly 94% seen once, with 1.9% in the top ten. The source material was PBMCs. The receptors derive from a woman between 18 and 29 years old in good health and CMV-seropositive.

This clone occurred once. The chain joins TRBV5-6 to TRBJ1-1; 11 bases match TRBD1. J gave up 5 bases and V 0 bases, and 6 bases lay outside the gene matches. Per germline, CDR1 SGHDT and CDR2 YYEEEE. The CDR3 has 16 residues. The CDR3 here is CASSLGDRGVRTEAFF. In nucleotides, the CDR3 is TGTGCCAGCAGCTTGGGGGACAGGGGGGTTAGGACTGAAGCTTTCTTT. Complete variable domain (other parts from reference TRBV5-6 and TRBJ1-1): DAGVTQSPTHLIKTRGQQVTLRCSPKSGHDTVSWYQQALGQGPQFIFQYYEEEERQRGNFPDRFSGHQFPNYSSELNVNALLLGDSALYLCASSLGDRGVRTEAFFGQGTRLTVV.

The chain employs TRBV14 and TRBJ2-7; 8 bases are a match to TRBD2. Germline trimming cut 3 bases from V and 2 bases from J; bases unmatched to any gene: 6. This CDR3 spans 15 amino acids. Germline CDR1 and CDR2: SGHDN and FVKESK. CDR3 bases: TGTGCCAGCAGCCAGTTCCTAGCGGGCACCTACGAGCAGTACTTC. Translating it yields CASSQFLAGTYEQYF.

The J gene is TRBJ2-5, the V gene TRBV2; 8 nucleotides line up with TRBD1. From germline, CDR1 is SNHLY and CDR2 FYNNEI. The ends lost 6 bases at V and 5 bases at J; junction bases unmatched: 14. This CDR3 has 16 amino acids. Here the CDR3 reads CASSAPLDRVSETQYF. The CDR3 DNA is TGTGCCAGCAGCGCCCCGCTGGACAGGGTGAGCGAGACCCAGTACTTC.

The CDR3 here is CASRDRRTGELFF. The CDR3, as DNA: TGTGCCAGCAGGGACAGGAGAACCGGGGAGCTGTTTTTT. V usage is TRBV2 and J usage is TRBJ2-2, with 7 bases matching TRBD1. This CDR3 comprises 13 residues. V shed 6 bases, J shed 5 bases, and the junction held 3 bases outside the gene matches. Germline loops: CDR1 SNHLY, CDR2 FYNNEI. The full variable domain, completed using reference TRBV2 and TRBJ2-2, is EPEVTQTPSHQVTQMGQEVILRCVPISNHLYFYWYRQILGQKVEFLVSFYNNEISEKSEIFDDQFSVERPDGSNFTLKIRSTKLEDSAMYFCASRDRRTGELFFGEGSRLTVL.

V usage is TRBV5-4 and J usage is TRBJ1-2, with unresolved D. V was cut by 0 bases and J by 4 bases, with 4 bases left in between. Per germline, CDR1 SGHNT and CDR2 YYREEE (reference sequence). The CDR3 is 12 amino acids. CDR3 loop: CASSLDSYGYTF. The DNA for the CDR3 is TGTGCCAGCAGCTTGGACAGCTATGGCTACACCTTC.

The V gene is TRBV7-9, the J gene TRBJ2-1; 9 nucleotides match TRBD2. The CDR3 extends over 16 amino acids. CDR1 and CDR2 from the germline V gene are SEHNR and FQNEAQ (reference sequence). J lost 5 bases, V lost 5 bases, and 10 bases had no gene match. Written as DNA, the CDR3 is TGTGCCAGCAGCGTTATCCCCATAGCGGGAGACAATGAGCAGTTCTTC. It codes for CASSVIPIAGDNEQFF.

To note about this clone: The same CDR3 also results from other DNA sequences found in this sample. The chain joins TRBV30 to TRBJ1-1; D is ambiguous. Per germline, CDR1 GTSNPN and CDR2 SVGIG (reference sequence). Trimming took off 0 bases at V and 7 bases at J, with 6 bases between the two ends. The CDR3 is 11 residues long. This CDR3 is CAWSVGGEAFF. DNA of the CDR3: TGTGCCTGGAGTGTAGGCGGTGAAGCTTTCTTT.

This clone was observed once. V gene TRBV18 combines with J gene TRBJ1-6; 10 bases line up with TRBD1. The germline CDR1 and CDR2 sequences are KGHSH and LQKENI. V shed 3 bases and J 7 bases; nucleotides not matched to a gene: 0. The CDR3 sequence is 14 residues long. CDR3: CASSPGQGNSPLHF. Written as DNA, the CDR3 is TGTGCCAGCTCACCGGGACAGGGGAATTCACCCCTCCACTTT.

The chain uses TRBV19 and TRBJ1-5; 7 bases map to TRBD1. This CDR3 is 15 amino acids long. Losses at the gene ends were 5 bases for V and 4 bases for J; bases not matched to a gene: 8. Germline V gene data show CDR1 as LNHDA and CDR2 as SQIVND (reference sequence). CDR3 residues: CASSPSGTANQPQHF. CDR3 coding DNA: TGTGCCAGTAGTCCCTCCGGGACAGCAAATCAGCCCCAGCATTTT.

This clone was observed a handful of times. The chain combines TRBV5-1 with TRBJ2-7; 7 nucleotides line up with TRBD1. This CDR3 is built from 17 residues. The V segment lost 2 bases and the J segment 3 bases; nucleotides outside the gene matches: 14. Per germline, CDR1 SGHRS and CDR2 YFSETQ. The CDR3: CASSLQSGTALHYEQYF. The CDR3 DNA sequence: TGCGCCAGCAGCTTACAGTCCGGGACAGCACTTCACTACGAGCAGTACTTC.

This clone appeared a single time. The chain is built from TRBV19 and TRBJ1-5; 10 bases line up with TRBD1. Per the germline V gene, CDR1 is LNHDA and CDR2 is SQIVND (reference sequence). The CDR3 totals 15 residues. The V segment lost 6 bases and the J segment 5 bases; nucleotides outside the gene matches: 7. The CDR3 region is CASRMQTGGYQPQHF. CDR3 nucleotides: TGTGCCAGTAGGATGCAGACAGGGGGCTATCAGCCCCAGCATTTT.

This chain joins TRBV4-2 and TRBJ2-3; D unclear. Germline CDR1 is LGHNA and CDR2 is YNFKEQ. The CDR3 sequence is 14 residues long. The V end lost 5 bases, the J end lost 1 base, and 10 bases lay between the germline ends. The CDR3 DNA is TGTGCCAGCAGCTTCGGGTGGGGCACAGATACGCAGTATTTT. It encodes CASSFGWGTDTQYF.

The genes are TRBV5-4 and TRBJ1-2; D may be TRBD1 (6 bases). This CDR3 contains 14 residues. With 0 bases removed from V and 1 base from J, the gap between germline ends came to 7 bases. Germline assignment: CDR1 SGHNT and CDR2 YYREEE (reference sequence). The CDR3 reads CASSLGTVNYGYTF. The DNA for the CDR3 is TGTGCCAGCAGCTTGGGGACAGTTAACTATGGCTACACCTTC.

V gene TRBV5-6 combines with J gene TRBJ2-5; 10 bases align to TRBD1. Per germline, CDR1 SGHDT and CDR2 YYEEEE. The V gene end was trimmed by 5 bases and the J gene end by 5 bases; junction bases not matched to a gene: 9. This CDR3 has 15 amino acids. The DNA for the CDR3 is TGTGCCAGCAGTCAGACAGGGGGCGCTTGGGAGACCCAGTACTTC. Encoded protein: CASSQTGGAWETQYF.

The CDR3 DNA is TGTGCCAGCAGCTTACTAGCGGGAACTTACGAGCAGTACTTC. Its translation is CASSLLAGTYEQYF. The chain has TRBV7-3 and TRBJ2-7; 9 nucleotides line up with TRBD2. CDR1 SGHTA and CDR2 FQGTGA come from the germline V gene. The V gene end was trimmed by 2 bases and the J gene end by 4 bases; junction bases not matched to a gene: 3. The CDR3 runs 14 residues.

This chain links TRBV6-4 with TRBJ2-1, with TRBD2 identical over 7 bases. CDR1 and CDR2 from the germline V gene are MRHNA and SNTAGT. J lost 1 base, V lost 2 bases, and 2 bases had no gene match. The CDR3 sequence is 15 residues long. The CDR3 coding sequence is TGTGCCAGCAGTGACGGAGCGGGGTCCTACAATGAGCAGTTCTTC. Protein product: CASSDGAGSYNEQFF.

CDR3 nucleotides: TGTGCCAGCAGCCCAGCTAGCGGTTACTACAATGAGCAGTTCTTC. It encodes CASSPASGYYNEQFF. The V and J genes are TRBV14 and TRBJ2-1; 7 bases align to TRBD2. The CDR3 is 15 amino acids. The V gene end was trimmed by 4 bases and the J gene end by 3 bases; junction bases not matched to a gene: 6. CDR1 is SGHDN and CDR2 is FVKESK in the germline V gene.

This sequence joins TRBV5-1 and TRBJ2-3; tentatively, D is TRBD1 (6 bases). With 5 bases removed from V and 2 bases from J, the gap between germline ends came to 15 bases. This CDR3 is built from 15 residues. The germline V gene encodes CDR1 SGHRS and CDR2 YFSETQ. The CDR3 DNA sequence: TGCGCCAGCAGGGTAGGACAGTTAATCACAGATACGCAGTATTTT. It codes for CASRVGQLITDTQYF.

The chain joins TRBV19 to TRBJ2-7; 7 bases agree with TRBD1. CDR1 LNHDA and CDR2 SQIVND come from the germline V gene (reference sequence). V was clipped by 3 bases and J by 1 base; unmatched bases: 6. CDR3 length: 15 amino acids. The CDR3 sequence: CASSIRQGSSYEQYF. In nucleotides, the CDR3 is TGTGCCAGTAGTATCCGACAGGGATCGTCCTACGAGCAGTACTTC.

The V and J genes are TRBV7-3 and TRBJ2-5; 8 nucleotides agree with TRBD2. The germline gives CDR1 SGHTA, CDR2 FQGTGA. The J segment lost 4 bases and the V segment lost 5 bases, leaving 6 bases of the junction unmatched. The CDR3 length is 14 residues. CDR3 DNA: TGTGCCAGCAGCCCCGGGGGGGGCGGAGAGACCCAGTACTTC. It specifies CASSPGGGGETQYF.

The chain's CDR3 is CASSFSGSSNEQFF. CDR3 nucleotides: TGTGCCAGCAGCTTTAGCGGGAGTAGTAATGAGCAGTTCTTC. The V and J genes are TRBV7-9 and TRBJ2-1; TRBD2 matches at 9 bases. With 3 bases clipped from V and 7 bases from J, the junction kept 4 bases outside the gene matches. Germline assignment: CDR1 SEHNR and CDR2 FQNEAQ (reference sequence). The CDR3 consists of 14 residues.

This clone was seen just once. Here the CDR3 DNA reads TGTGCCAGCTCACCACGGCGGGAGAGGTTAGATACGCAGTATTTT. This translates into CASSPRRERLDTQYF. The chain employs TRBV18 and TRBJ2-3; the match to TRBD2 covers 7 bases. J gave up 5 bases and V 1 base, and 6 bases lay outside the gene matches. The CDR3 consists of 15 residues. Germline V gene sequence: CDR1 KGHSH, CDR2 LQKENI. Together with reference TRBV18 and TRBJ2-3, the CDR3 gives the full variable domain: NAGVMQNPRHLVRRRGQEARLRCSPMKGHSHVYWYRQLPEEGLKFMVYLQKENIIDESGMPKERFSAEFPKEGPSILRIQQVVRGDSAAYFCASSPRRERLDTQYFGPGTRLTVL.

This sequence joins TRBV2 and TRBJ1-4; D not resolved. The germline CDR1 and CDR2 sequences are SNHLY and FYNNEI. This CDR3 is built from 14 residues. Trimming took off 6 bases at V and 0 bases at J, with 8 bases between the two ends. CDR3 protein: CASRTRTTNEKLFF. The CDR3 bases are TGTGCCAGCAGAACTAGAACAACTAATGAAAAACTGTTTTTT.

This clone came up once. This chain uses TRBV2 with TRBJ2-4; 9 positions agree with TRBD2. Germline values: CDR1 SNHLY, CDR2 FYNNEI. V lost 1 base, J lost 5 bases, and 0 bases stayed unmatched. The CDR3 has 14 residues. Here the CDR3 reads CASSEGLAENIQYF. The CDR3 DNA is TGTGCCAGCAGTGAAGGACTAGCGGAAAACATTCAGTACTTC.

The chain is built from TRBV27 and TRBJ2-3; 7 bases agree with TRBD1. Germline CDR1 MNHEY, CDR2 SMNVEV (reference sequence). The J segment lost 2 bases and the V segment lost 6 bases, leaving 8 bases of the junction unmatched. CDR3 length: 15 amino acids. The CDR3 spells CASSPQTGITDTQYF. CDR3 nucleotides: TGTGCCAGCAGCCCTCAGACAGGGATCACAGATACGCAGTATTTT.

As DNA, the CDR3 is TGTGCCAGCAGTTTCGGGAGGGCGAACACCGGGGAGCTGTTTTTT. Translated: CASSFGRANTGELFF. The chain uses TRBV27 and TRBJ2-2, with 8 bases identical to TRBD2. Looked up from germline, CDR1 is MNHEY and CDR2 is SMNVEV (reference sequence). Trimming at V came to 3 bases and at J to 0 bases, leaving 0 bases not matched to a gene. The CDR3 spans 15 residues.

The chain employs TRBV27 and TRBJ1-1; tentative D call: TRBD1 (5 bases). V was cut by 6 bases and J by 1 base, with 12 bases left in between. Germline V gene sequence: CDR1 MNHEY, CDR2 SMNVEV (reference sequence). The CDR3 length is 14 residues. The CDR3 bases are TGTGCCAGCAGAGGGGTGTGGTCGAACACTGAAGCTTTCTTT. The encoded protein is CASRGVWSNTEAFF.

The rearrangement uses TRBV4-3 and TRBJ2-7, with TRBD1 as a possible D gene (6 bases). V was pared by 0 bases and J by 2 bases, with 17 bases between. The length of the CDR3 is 17 residues. CDR1 and CDR2 (germline): LGHNA, YSLEER. The CDR3 is CASSQDFGDRPAYEQYF. The CDR3 DNA follows: TGCGCCAGCAGCCAAGACTTCGGAGACAGGCCTGCCTACGAGCAGTACTTC.

The V call is TRBV12-5, the J call TRBJ2-3; D remains unclear. The CDR3 length is 13 residues. V gave up 1 base and J gave up 11 bases, with 13 bases separating them. CDR1 and CDR2 from the germline V gene are LGHNT and FRNRAP. The CDR3: CASGLADWIGQYF. The CDR3 region has the DNA TGTGCTAGTGGTTTGGCAGACTGGATTGGGCAGTATTTT.

The chain is built from TRBV30 and TRBJ1-1; TRBD1 matches 7 bases. Germline V gene sequence: CDR1 GTSNPN, CDR2 SVGIG (reference sequence). With V trimmed by 2 bases and J by 6 bases, 6 bases remained unmatched. The CDR3 spans 13 residues. The DNA for the CDR3 is TGTGCCTGGAGTTACGGGGACAGATCTGAAGCTTTCTTT. It encodes CAWSYGDRSEAFF.